This entry lists 2 T cell receptor beta chains sequenced from one sample in a study of spatial heterogeneity in lung cancer. The time point denotes: blood at routine non-recurrence follow-up after resection. TCRdb passed the 5' RACE reads through MiXCR, listing each CDR3 protein once. The repertoire holds 110,000 or so distinct CDR3 sequences, with about 10% as singletons. The sequences come from PBMCs, collected at follow-up. The source of these receptors is a female donor with early-stage non-small cell lung cancer.

The sample holds a few counts of this clonotype. The chain employs TRBV3-1 and TRBJ2-3; TRBD2 aligns across 10 bases. V was pared by 4 bases and J by 2 bases, with 9 bases of the junction left unmatched. The germline V gene has CDR1 LGHDT and CDR2 YNNKEL (reference sequence). CDR3 length equals 17 residues. CDR3 sequence (DNA): TGTGCCAGCAGCCCCTCTAGCGGGAGTCCTAACACAGATACGCAGTATTTT. This codes for CASSPSSGSPNTDTQYF.

This clonotype was found many times. The rearrangement joins TRBV7-2 to TRBJ1-2; TRBD1 matches at 7 bases. The CDR3 sequence is 18 residues long. Germline CDR1 SGHTA, CDR2 FQGNSA. The V and J ends lost 5 bases and 0 bases, in that order; junction bases with no gene match: 15. The CDR3: CASSPQVTGRHSNYGYTF. The CDR3 nucleotides read TGTGCCAGCAGCCCCCAGGTGACAGGGAGGCATTCTAACTATGGCTACACCTTC.